This TCR beta chain was captured by sequencing in a study of T cell repertoires in cytomegalovirus infection. Study conclusions and caveats: The cumulative frequency of public TCR beta families distinguished individuals who carried CMV together with the relevant HLA. Ex vivo responses were dominated by HLA-C-restricted CMV-specific TCR beta clonotypes.

As concerns this clonotype: Its target is unknown.

TCRdb fed the reads into MiXCR, producing one record per CDR3 protein. The sample has roughly 640,000 distinct CDR3 sequences; 24% are singletons. Trimming shortened V by 5 bases and J by 11 bases, and 12 bases separated the two germline ends. This CDR3 is 11 amino acids long. CDR1 and CDR2 from the germline V gene are MDHEN and SYDVKM. This clonotype was sampled from a human donor in good health (CMV status not recorded). Some clones in this sample may be carry-over from other donors' samples. The gene calls are TRBV28 and TRBJ1-1; maybe TRBD1 (5 bases). Sequencing input: CD8+ T cells from PBMCs. The CDR3 here is CASSRSWGAFF. DNA for the CDR3: TGTGCCAGCAGTCGATCCTGGGGGGCTTTCTTT.